This entry describes one TCR beta chain. These data come from a study of blood T cell repertoires in COVID-19. Study-wide context: The cDNA or gDNA used as material had been derived from T cells, B-cell-depleted T cells, or PBMCs.

Authors' analysis steps: Counts of nucleated cells, estimated from reference gene primer amplification, were obtained. Here immunoSEQ multiplex PCR was the method, and the copy in TCRdb shows in-frame clones only, minus some. Clonal size and the V and J genes are those of that table, whereas D and trimming came from the DNA. Seen here are 90,000 to 120,000 clones, approximately 89% observed once, and the top ten hold approximately 6.8%. Sequencing was done on a sample of peripheral blood. This receptor was identified in a man in his forties or fifties with active or convalescent COVID-19.

The CDR3 DNA reads TGTGCCAGCAGCTTCTCAACAGGGCACGTCGGGGAGCTGTTTTTT. This encodes CASSFSTGHVGELFF. This chain links TRBV7-7 with TRBJ2-2, with D perhaps TRBD1 (6 bases). The CDR3 sequence is 15 residues long. Germline lookup yields CDR1 SSHAT and CDR2 FNYEAQ (reference sequence). Trimming left V 3 bases short and J 7 bases short, with 15 bases between.